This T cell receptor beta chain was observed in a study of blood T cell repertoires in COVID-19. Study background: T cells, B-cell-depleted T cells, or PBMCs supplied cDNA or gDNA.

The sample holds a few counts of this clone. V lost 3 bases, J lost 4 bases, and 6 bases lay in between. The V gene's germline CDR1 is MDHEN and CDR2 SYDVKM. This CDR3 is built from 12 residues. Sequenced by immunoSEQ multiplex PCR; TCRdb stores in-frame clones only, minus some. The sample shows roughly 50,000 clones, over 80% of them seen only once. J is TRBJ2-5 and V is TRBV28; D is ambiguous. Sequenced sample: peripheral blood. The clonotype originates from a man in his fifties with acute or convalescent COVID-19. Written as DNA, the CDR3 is TGTGCCAGCAGTTTGCCCGGAGAGACCCAGTACTTC. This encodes CASSLPGETQYF.